The clone carrying this TCR beta chain was found a few times. The data were taken from a study of blood T cell repertoires in COVID-19. V was pared by 4 bases and J by 5 bases, with 7 bases of the junction left unmatched. This CDR3 has 15 amino acids. Germline values: CDR1 LGHDT, CDR2 YNNKEL (reference sequence). Per the authors' pipeline: Reference gene primer amplification gave nucleated cell count estimates. Only in-frame clones appear in the TCRdb table, and some are missing; sequencing was by immunoSEQ multiplex PCR. V, J and clone size reflect that table, while D and trimming were determined from the DNA. The table has fewer than 350,000 clones, around 88% seen once. Assignment of participants to cohorts was predicated upon participant-reported clinical history. Cohort 3 donors counted as recovered after two negative PCRs, clearance, or resolved symptoms.

The source of this sequence is a woman in her 40s who had recovered from COVID-19. The chain has TRBV3-1 (or the pseudogene TRBV3-2) and TRBJ2-5, with 10 bases identical to TRBD2. Sequencing used PBMCs or T cells enriched from blood (not recorded which). The CDR3 DNA follows: TGTGCCAGCAGCCTCCGGACTAGCGGTGGGGAGACCCAGTACTTC. The encoded protein is CASSLRTSGGETQYF.